Included here is one T cell receptor beta chain sequence, with context. This sample was taken from a study of blood T cell repertoires in COVID-19. Study information: Nucleic acid was either cDNA or gDNA, and it came from T cells, B-cell-depleted T cells, or PBMCs.

With 0 bases removed from V and 6 bases from J, the gap between germline ends came to 15 bases. Germline assignment: CDR1 SGHAT and CDR2 FQNNGV. This CDR3 has 16 amino acids. Only in-frame clones appear in the TCRdb table, and some are missing; sequencing was by immunoSEQ multiplex PCR. This table has about 89,000 clones, around 72% appearing once. The sample was peripheral blood. The sequence was obtained from a woman older than 75 with acute or convalescent COVID-19. The chain links TRBV11-2 to TRBJ2-1; possibly TRBD2 for D (6 bases). CDR3 nucleotides: TGTGCCAGCAGCTTAGATCGGGCGGGAATCATCAATGAGCAGTTCTTC. Translation gives CASSLDRAGIINEQFF.